These T cell receptor beta chains were read from a single sample in a study of blood T cell repertoires in COVID-19. Sequencing was performed with immunoSEQ multiplex PCR; in TCRdb, only in-frame clones are kept and a portion is missing. The table records roughly 250,000 clones, roughly 89% of them present only once. Sequencing was performed on PBMCs or T cells enriched from blood (not recorded which). All receptors derive from a man aged 40-55 years who had recovered from COVID-19. Both conserved end residues are part of each CDR3. Fields, in order: D gene, clone size, J gene, V gene, CDR3 DNA, CDR3 protein. The D gene is left open where the match is weak. The size entry is marked missing in some rows and otherwise reads once, few, many or a size class.

TRBD2,once,TRBJ2-3,TRBV5-1,TGCGCCAGCAGCCCCGGACTAGCGGGGGGAACAGATACGCAGTATTTT,CASSPGLAGGTDTQYF
NA,few,TRBJ2-1,TRBV19,TGTGCCAGTAGTATTAATTCGGAGCAGTTCTTC,CASSINSEQFF
NA,NA,TRBJ2-5,TRBV14,TGTGCCAGCAGCCAAGTACGGGACCAAGAGACCCAGTACTTC,CASSQVRDQETQYF
TRBD1,NA,TRBJ2-7,TRBV7-3,TGTGCCAGCAGCGGACAGGGAAACGAGCAGTACTTC,CASSGQGNEQYF
NA,NA,TRBJ1-1,TRBV7-8,TGTGCCAGCAGCCTGGCGGCACATACGGGGGGAACTGAAGCTTTCTTT,CASSLAAHTGGTEAFF
NA,NA,TRBJ1-3,TRBV19,TGTGCCAGTTATAGCCGGTCGGGGACACCCTCTGGAAACACCATATATTTT,CASYSRSGTPSGNTIYF
NA,NA,TRBJ1-1,TRBV7-3,TGTGCCAGCAGCTTACAGGCAGGGGATGAAGCTTTCTTT,CASSLQAGDEAFF
NA,NA,TRBJ2-7,TRBV18,TGTGCCAGCTCACCACAGACAGTTCTATCCTACGAGCAGTACTTC,CASSPQTVLSYEQYF
TRBD2,once,TRBJ2-3,TRBV30,TGTGCCTGGAGCCAATCAGCGGGGCGCACAGATACGCAGTATTTT,CAWSQSAGRTDTQYF
NA,NA,TRBJ2-3,TRBV11-3,TGTGCCAGCAGCTCTATTAACAGGAAAGATACGCAGTATTTT,CASSSINRKDTQYF
TRBD2,NA,TRBJ2-1,TRBV3-1/TRBV3-2,TGTGCCAGCAGCCACGGACTAGCGGGAGAATATGAGCAGTTCTTC,CASSHGLAGEYEQFF
TRBD2,NA,TRBJ2-1,TRBV6-5,TGTGCCAGCAGTCCGCGGACTAGACAAGAAGAGCAGTTCTTC,CASSPRTRQEEQFF
NA,NA,TRBJ1-5,TRBV28,TGTGCCAGCAGTCTCCCGGACAGTAGCAATCAGCCCCAGCATTTT,CASSLPDSSNQPQHF
NA,NA,TRBJ1-5,TRBV12-1,TGTGCCAGCAGTGTTCCCCCGGGACACACTAATCAGCCCCAGCATTTT,CASSVPPGHTNQPQHF
NA,NA,TRBJ2-2,TRBV7-9,TGTGCCAGCAGTTCCTCCACAGGGTTCACCGGGGAGCTGTTTTTT,CASSSSTGFTGELFF
TRBD1,NA,TRBJ1-5,TRBV9,TGTGCCAGCAGCGATGGACAGGCCCCCAATCAGCCCCAGCATTTT,CASSDGQAPNQPQHF
NA,NA,TRBJ2-5,TRBV19,TGTGCCAGTAGTATAGGCCGGGAGACCCAGTACTTC,CASSIGRETQYF
TRBD1,once,TRBJ1-5,TRBV19,TGTGCCAGTAGTCTTCTGACAGGGGCGAGCAATCAGCCCCAGCATTTT,CASSLLTGASNQPQHF
NA,NA,TRBJ2-1,TRBV3-1/TRBV3-2,TGTGCCAGCAGCCAGATGGTCGGCGGGTACAATGAGCAGTTCTTC,CASSQMVGGYNEQFF
NA,NA,TRBJ2-3,TRBV3-1/TRBV3-2,TGTGCCAGCAGCCCGTGGACAGGCACAGATACGCAGTATTTT,CASSPWTGTDTQYF
TRBD1,once,TRBJ2-5,TRBV2,TGTGCCAGCAGTGGGGACAGCAAAGAGACCCAGTACTTC,CASSGDSKETQYF
NA,NA,TRBJ2-3,TRBV7-7,TGTGCCAGCAGCGCCAGTTCGGGGGATACGCAGTATTTT,CASSASSGDTQYF
TRBD2,NA,TRBJ2-2,TRBV19,TGTGCCAGTCGTCGGACTAGCGGGAGACGGACCGGGGAGCTGTTTTTT,CASRRTSGRRTGELFF
NA,NA,TRBJ2-7,TRBV27,TGTGCCAGCAGTTTAAGCGGTCCCTACGAGCAGTACTTC,CASSLSGPYEQYF
NA,NA,TRBJ2-2,TRBV7-9,TGTGCCAGCAGCTTGAGTCTGTACACCGGGGAGCTGTTTTTT,CASSLSLYTGELFF
NA,NA,TRBJ2-5,TRBV28,TGTGCCAGCAGTTTAACAGGGAGTTACGAGGAGACCCAGTACTTC,CASSLTGSYEETQYF
NA,NA,TRBJ1-5,TRBV28,TGTGCCAGCAGTTACGGGGGGGACAACAATCAGCCCCAGCATTTT,CASSYGGDNNQPQHF
NA,NA,TRBJ1-1,TRBV6-5,TGTGCCACCATAACGACAGGGAACACTGAAGCTTTCTTT,CATITTGNTEAFF
NA,NA,TRBJ2-1,TRBV21-1,TGTGCCAGCAGCAGTATCCGGGACAGCTCCTACAATGAGCAGTTCTTC,CASSSIRDSSYNEQFF
NA,NA,TRBJ1-1,TRBV9,TGTGCCAGCAGCGTAGGGGGGAGGACTGAAGCTTTCTTT,CASSVGGRTEAFF
NA,NA,TRBJ2-2,TRBV29-1,TGCAGCGTTCTAAGGGGAACAGAAACCGGGGAGCTGTTTTTT,CSVLRGTETGELFF